This T cell receptor (beta chain) was found in a study of blood T cell repertoires in COVID-19 (dated by TCRdb to the early 2020s). Background on the whole study: Samples from collaborators originated in the United States, Italy and Spain and spanned both the acute and convalescent phases of COVID-19. The prospective study material was composed of cDNA or gDNA derived from T cells, B-cell-depleted T cells, or PBMCs. Deeply sampled blood TCRbeta repertoires from subjects exposed to, actively infected with, or recovered from COVID-19 were included in the dataset. The repertoires were released in a freely available public database intended as a resource for research on the immune response to SARS-CoV-2. The samples were drawn from two sources: the first 160 participants of the ongoing ImmuneRACE study, and fewer than 1,500 subjects contributed by 6 global collaborators. The sample metadata nearly always contained a de-identified subject ID, COVID-19 status, age in years and sex. Where HLA class I and class II types were available, the types were taken from metadata supplied by the sample provider, not from assay-based typing.

The study at large found these results: How much clinical and demographic metadata was included differed by source and by participant, and the metadata was provided uncurated.

Notes on this clone: It lacks a known antigen. There are no base qualities to consult, and no much larger clone falls within one base.

TCRbeta CDR3 regions were amplified from genomic DNA by means of the immunoSEQ Assay, a bias-controlled multiplex PCR. The original pipeline was this. The number of nucleated cells in each sample was estimated by amplification of reference gene primers within the assay. Sequence reads were collapsed and filtered to measure the absolute abundance of every unique TCRbeta CDR3 rearrangement. For each sample, productive Simpson clonality was calculated as the square root of Simpson's diversity index over productive rearrangements. TCRdb holds this immuneACCESS table with in-frame rearrangements only. Some clones are missing; in checked studies, unresolved V genes explain under half, and the rest has no known cause. V and J calls and clone size are copied from that table; D and trimming were computed from the DNA. In all, the sample holds about 250,000 clones, and 80% to 90% of those were seen once. The top ten clonotypes cover around 1.5% of the sample.

The collaborating institutions used their own protocols to collect whole blood in K2EDTA tubes. For TCRbeta analysis, collaborators shipped samples as frozen whole blood, isolated PBMCs, or DNA extracted from either of those sample types. The sequenced sample consisted of peripheral blood. The source is an elderly man with acute or convalescent COVID-19.

The CDR3 here reads CASSPAGWGEKLFF. The nucleotide sequence reads as follows: TGTGCCAGCAGCCCAGCGGGCTGGGGGGAAAAACTGTTTTTT. Here the chain combines TRBV14 and TRBJ1-4; the best D guess is TRBD1, with 5 bases matching. V lost 4 bases and J lost 8 bases; the stretch between them is 14 bases long. The CDR3 starts with the cysteine, ends with the phenylalanine, and has 14 residues. Only CDR3 DNA is held: 42 bases, read in frame from base 1. The germline V gene supplies CDR1 SGHDN and CDR2 FVKESK.